One and the same sample provided the 21 T cell receptor beta chains below, sequenced in a study of CD8 T cells in ankylosing spondylitis. Overall study results and limits: Blood from ankylosing spondylitis patients appeared to carry a characteristic roughly 8-variant TCR beta motif.

The antigens these receptors bind are not known. One entry per CDR3 protein results from TCRdb running MiXCR on the 5' RACE reads. Among tens of thousands of distinct CDR3 sequences listed, about 9% were seen once. Sequenced material: blood, either unsorted or a sorted T cell fraction (not recorded which). These receptors were obtained from a male donor with ankylosing spondylitis.

This clonotype was detected many times. The chain joins TRBV6-1 to TRBJ2-4; 11 bases fit TRBD2. Germline values: CDR1 MNHNS, CDR2 SASEGT. The CDR3 loop spans 16 amino acids. The trim removed 3 bases at V and 5 bases at J, leaving 6 bases unmatched. The CDR3 coding sequence is TGTGCCAGCAGTGACACTAGCGGGAGTTTTGAAAACATTCAGTACTTC. Protein sequence: CASSDTSGSFENIQYF.

Ten or more counts support this clonotype. This sequence joins TRBV7-9 and TRBJ2-7, with D possibly being TRBD1 (6 bases). The germline V and J ends were trimmed by 6 bases and 1 base, with 16 bases remaining between them. The length of the CDR3 is 15 residues. The germline V gene encodes CDR1 SEHNR and CDR2 FQNEAQ (reference sequence). CDR3 amino acids: CASSPGTLNSYEQYF. CDR3 in DNA: TGTGCCAGCAGTCCCGGGACACTAAATTCCTACGAGCAGTACTTC.

This clonotype was counted between two and nine times. This rearrangement joins TRBV27 to TRBJ1-1; D is possibly TRBD1 (6 bases). Per the germline V gene, CDR1 is MNHEY and CDR2 is SMNVEV (reference sequence). Deletions cut 5 bases from V and 5 bases from J, with 9 bases between. This CDR3 is built from 12 residues. The CDR3 sequence: CASSTGRTEAFF. The CDR3 DNA is TGTGCCAGCAGTACAGGGCGGACTGAAGCTTTCTTT.

The sample holds many counts of this clonotype. CDR3 nucleotide sequence: TGTGCCATCAGTGTCCCGGGACTAGAGGGTGAGCAGTTCTTC. Protein: CAISVPGLEGEQFF. V is TRBV10-3 and J is TRBJ2-1; 8 bases map to TRBD2. Losses at the gene ends were 4 bases for V and 9 bases for J; bases not matched to a gene: 8. The CDR3 covers 14 residues. Germline V gives CDR1 ENHRY, CDR2 SYGVKD.

This clonotype occurred a few times. The chain is built from TRBV2 and TRBJ2-7, with D uncertain. CDR3 length: 13 residues. The ends were cut back, 5 bases at V and 2 bases at J, with 10 bases in the middle. The germline V gene has CDR1 SNHLY and CDR2 FYNNEI. The CDR3 spells CASSQTDTYEQYV. The DNA for the CDR3 is TGTGCCAGCAGTCAGACGGATACCTACGAGCAGTACGTC.

This clonotype was counted many times. The genes are TRBV6-2 or TRBV6-3 and TRBJ2-5; 10 bases match TRBD2. The V gene's germline CDR1 is MNHEY and CDR2 SVGEGT. The trim removed 8 bases at V and 2 bases at J, leaving 8 bases unmatched. This CDR3 has 15 amino acids. The CDR3 region is CASSLGTSEQETQYF. CDR3 coding DNA: TGTGCCAGCTCCCTGGGGACTAGCGAACAAGAGACCCAGTACTTC.

This clonotype has at least ten counts. The chain recombines TRBV7-9 with TRBJ2-5; D tentatively reads TRBD1 or TRBD2 (5 bases each). The CDR3 consists of 13 residues. Germline lookup yields CDR1 SEHNR and CDR2 FQNEAQ (reference sequence). V lost 3 bases and J lost 1, with 6 bases in between. The CDR3 loop reads CASSLGTQETQYF. For the CDR3, the DNA is TGTGCCAGCAGCTTGGGGACCCAAGAGACCCAGTACTTC.

The table lists this clonotype with many counts. The chain carries TRBV7-9 and TRBJ1-1; D is unclear. CDR3 length: 11 residues. CDR1 is SEHNR and CDR2 is FQNEAQ in the germline V gene (reference sequence). V shed 6 bases and J shed 1 base, with 3 bases lying between them. The DNA of the CDR3 is TGTGCCAGCAGATCGAACACTGAAGCTTTCTTT. Translation: CASRSNTEAFF.

This clonotype showed up many times. V usage is TRBV12-3 or TRBV12-4 and J usage is TRBJ1-5, with 7 bases lining up with TRBD1. Losses at the gene ends were 4 bases for V and 4 bases for J; bases not matched to a gene: 10. The CDR3 is made up of 16 amino acids. As DNA, the CDR3 is TGTGCCAGCAGTTCCTCAGGGACAGCCCTGAATCAGCCCCAGCATTTT. Its translation is CASSSSGTALNQPQHF.

This clonotype was picked up many times. V gene TRBV5-1 combines with J gene TRBJ1-2; 11 bases align to TRBD1. The germline V gene encodes CDR1 SGHRS and CDR2 YFSETQ. V shed 1 base, J shed 6 bases, and the junction held 5 bases outside the gene matches. The CDR3 is 15 residues long. The CDR3 nucleotides read TGCGCCAGCAGCTTGCTGGACAGGGGGCTGGATGGCTACACCTTC. It codes for CASSLLDRGLDGYTF.

This clonotype was seen many times. V gene TRBV20-1 combines with J gene TRBJ2-1; D perhaps matches TRBD2 (5 bases). The CDR3 loop spans 14 amino acids. Germline CDR1 is DFQATT and CDR2 is SNEGSKA (reference sequence). V lost 7 bases and J 5 bases, leaving 18 bases between the germline ends. Here the CDR3 reads CSVPGWEEDNEQFF. The CDR3 DNA follows: TGCAGTGTTCCGGGGTGGGAAGAAGACAATGAGCAGTTCTTC.

At least ten counts were recorded for this clonotype. The chain is built from TRBV24-1 and TRBJ1-1, with D perhaps matching TRBD1 (6 bases). Germline-derived CDR1 and CDR2 are KGHDR and SFDVKD. This CDR3 region has 13 residues. Deletions cut 5 bases from V and 6 bases from J, with 12 bases between. The CDR3 loop is CATSAGVGPEAFF. CDR3 nucleotides: TGTGCCACCAGTGCAGGGGTCGGACCTGAAGCTTTCTTT.

The V gene is TRBV18, the J gene TRBJ2-7; TRBD1 might be the D (5 bases). V lost 4 bases and J 4 bases, leaving 11 bases between the germline ends. Germline V gene lookup returns CDR1 KGHSH and CDR2 LQKENI. This CDR3 has 13 amino acids. CDR3 nucleotide sequence: TGTGCCAGCTCACACCTCGACAGTTACGAGCAGTACGTC. Translating gives CASSHLDSYEQYV.

The V gene is TRBV7-9, the J gene TRBJ2-5; D possibly matches TRBD1 or TRBD2 (5 bases each). This CDR3 contains 16 residues. V was clipped by 5 bases and J by 5 bases, with 21 bases between them. Germline assignment: CDR1 SEHNR and CDR2 FQNEAQ (reference sequence). The CDR3: CASSPKEKGPRETQYF. The CDR3 DNA reads TGTGCCAGCAGCCCGAAAGAAAAGGGACCGAGGGAGACCCAGTACTTC.

This clonotype was seen more than once but under ten times. The rearrangement joins TRBV13 to TRBJ2-1, with 9 positions matching TRBD2. V shed 5 bases, J shed 4 bases, and the junction held 18 bases outside the gene matches. This CDR3 comprises 19 residues. The germline V gene encodes CDR1 PRHDT and CDR2 FYEKMQ (reference sequence). This chain's CDR3 is CASSPQLTQSGRSYNEQFF. In DNA, the CDR3 is TGTGCCAGCAGCCCCCAATTGACCCAAAGCGGGAGGTCGTACAATGAGCAGTTCTTC. Using reference TRBV13 and TRBJ2-1 for the parts outside the CDR3, the full variable domain is AAGVIQSPRHLIKEKRETATLKCYPIPRHDTVYWYQQGPGQDPQFLISFYEKMQSDKGSIPDRFSAQQFSDYHSELNMSSLELGDSALYFCASSPQLTQSGRSYNEQFFGPGTRLTVL.

The sample holds a few counts of this clonotype. This chain links TRBV7-6 with TRBJ2-3; TRBD2 matches at 13 bases. The CDR3 is 16 amino acids. The trim removed 1 base at V and 5 bases at J, leaving 3 bases unmatched. CDR1 and CDR2 (germline): SGHVS, FNYEAQ. In nucleotides, the CDR3 is TGTGCCAGCAGCTTAGGGACTAGCGGGAGTGGAGATACGCAGTATTTT. Residues: CASSLGTSGSGDTQYF.

Only a few counts were recorded for this clonotype. This rearrangement joins TRBV7-9 to TRBJ2-1; maybe TRBD2 (6 bases). Between the trimmed V and J ends, which lost 10 bases and 6 bases, there was a span of 19 bases. CDR3 length: 14 amino acids. Germline loops: CDR1 SEHNR, CDR2 FQNEAQ (reference sequence). CDR3 amino acids: CATRDLGLLNEQFF. CDR3 sequence (DNA): TGTGCCACCCGGGACTTGGGACTTCTCAATGAGCAGTTCTTC.

Turning to this clonotype: A much larger clone differs from this one at a single base, so this may be a read error. The rearrangement uses TRBV20-1 and TRBJ1-1; no reliable D call. CDR1 DFQATT and CDR2 SNEGSKA come from the germline V gene (reference sequence). The CDR3 extends over 12 amino acids. V lost 3 bases to trimming and J lost 1 base, with 6 bases between them. CDR3 residues: CSASDGNTEAFF. The CDR3 nucleotides are TGCAGTGCTAGCGACGGGAACACTGAAGCTTTCTTT.

This clonotype was seen at least ten times. The V call is TRBV27, the J call TRBJ1-5; 12 positions agree with TRBD1. With V trimmed by 2 bases and J by 8 bases, 4 bases remained unmatched. CDR3 length: 15 residues. Germline values: CDR1 MNHEY, CDR2 SMNVEV (reference sequence). The CDR3 nucleotides are TGTGCCAGCAGTTTAGGGACAGGGGGCGAGGAGCCCCAGCATTTT. It codes for CASSLGTGGEEPQHF.

The chain uses TRBV3-1 and TRBJ2-6, with D perhaps matching TRBD1 (5 bases). V was shortened by 6 bases and J by 0 bases, with 6 bases between the two germline ends. Germline CDR1 is LGHDT and CDR2 is YNNKEL (reference sequence). The CDR3 extends over 14 amino acids. The CDR3 coding sequence is TGTGCCAGCAGACAGGTCTCTGGGGCCAACGTCCTGACTTTC. Translation: CASRQVSGANVLTF.

This clonotype was counted between two and nine times. V usage is TRBV14 and J usage is TRBJ2-7; 13 nucleotides match TRBD2. This CDR3 contains 15 residues. V dropped 3 bases and J dropped 4; count of bases not matched to a gene: 3. CDR1 and CDR2 (germline): SGHDN, FVKESK. The CDR3, as DNA: TGTGCCAGCAGCCAGACTAGCGGGAGGAGATACGAGCAGTACTTC. Translated: CASSQTSGRRYEQYF.